This TCR beta chain was sequenced for a study of control samples from healthy donors and cancer patients. Sequenced by immunoSEQ multiplex PCR; TCRdb stores in-frame clones only, minus some. The sample lists tens of thousands of clones, about 91% occurring once. The origin of this receptor is a man between 45 and 60 years old in good health. The material sequenced was blood.

CDR3 in amino acids: CASSQGGLNYGYTF. The CDR3, as DNA: TGCGCCAGCAGCCAAGGGGGCCTCAACTATGGCTACACCTTC. The genes are TRBV4-3 and TRBJ1-2; tentative D call: TRBD1 (5 bases). The CDR3 has 14 amino acids. Germline-derived CDR1 and CDR2 are LGHNA and YSLEER. The germline V and J ends were trimmed by 1 base and 2 bases, with 8 bases remaining between them.